The source of this T cell receptor (beta chain) is a study of shared clonotypes between healthy human individuals. Overall study findings and caveats: Clonotype sharing among donors was thought likely to change with sequencing depth. Relative to memory subsets, naive subsets generally showed larger estimated richness.

Naive CD8 cells lacked CD45RO and underwent positive selection for CCR7, leaving out terminally differentiated effector memory CD45RA+ cells. Sequencing used immunoSEQ multiplex PCR; TCRdb keeps in-frame clones, though not all of them. The sample consists of millions of clones, about 94% of them appearing once. About this clone: Its specificity is unknown. Other DNA variants within this sample encode the same CDR3.

Germline CDR1 is PRHDT and CDR2 is FYEKMQ (reference sequence). Trimming pared 6 bases from V and 2 bases from J, leaving 11 bases between. The CDR3 is 13 residues long. This receptor was taken from a man aged 18 to 29 in good health. The sample was naive CD8+ T cells sorted from blood. The gene calls are TRBV13 and TRBJ2-7, with D perhaps assigned TRBD1 or TRBD2 (5 bases each). Written as DNA, the CDR3 is TGTGCCAGCAGTGGGGACCGAGCCTACGAGCAGTACTTC. Its translation is CASSGDRAYEQYF.